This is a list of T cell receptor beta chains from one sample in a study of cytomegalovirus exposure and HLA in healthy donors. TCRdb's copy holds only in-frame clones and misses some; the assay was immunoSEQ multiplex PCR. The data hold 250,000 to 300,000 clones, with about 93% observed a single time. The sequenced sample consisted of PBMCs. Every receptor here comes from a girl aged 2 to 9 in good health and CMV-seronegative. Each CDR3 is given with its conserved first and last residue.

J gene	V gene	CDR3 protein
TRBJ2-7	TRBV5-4	CASSSGLAGARGEQYF
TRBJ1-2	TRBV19	CASSSIGQNYGYTF
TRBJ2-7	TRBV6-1	CASLSRGGSYEQYF
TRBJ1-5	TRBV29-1	CSVELGGGQPQHF
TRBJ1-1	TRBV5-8	CATRGLAFF
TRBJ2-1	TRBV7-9	CSSSLGTPSGPYNEQFF
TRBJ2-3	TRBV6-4	CASSPLPGQGGTDTQYF
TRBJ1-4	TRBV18	CASSPPGHTEKLFF
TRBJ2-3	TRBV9	CASSPPIPDSADTQYF
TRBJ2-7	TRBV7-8	CASSSLAGDASYEQYF
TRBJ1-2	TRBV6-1	CASRTRGLEAWAF
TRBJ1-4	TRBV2	CASRDRDRGNEKLFF
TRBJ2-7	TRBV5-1	CASSLAPGVYEQYF
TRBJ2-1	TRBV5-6	CASSLSGLAGGPGSNEQFF
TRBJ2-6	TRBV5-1	CASSLFGGFGSGANVLTF
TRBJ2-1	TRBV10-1	CASSGQANEQFF
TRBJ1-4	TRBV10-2	CASRGTGATTNEKLFF
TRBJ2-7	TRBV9	CASSVGLGPYEQYF
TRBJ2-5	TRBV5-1	CASSLEGETQYF
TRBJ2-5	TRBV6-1	CASSAGLAGVLQETQYF
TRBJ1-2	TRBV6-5	CASSREHANYGYTF
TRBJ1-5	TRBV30	CACQIGQGLQHF
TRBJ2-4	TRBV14	CASSQQGAGGNIQYF
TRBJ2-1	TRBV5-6	CASSLDPVYNEQFF
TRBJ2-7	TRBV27	CASGPAGVPYEQYF
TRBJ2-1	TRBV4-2	CASSQETSGFNEQFF
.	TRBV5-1	CASSSQPTGNEQYF
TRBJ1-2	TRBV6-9	CASSCWTLNYGYTF
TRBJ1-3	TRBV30	CAWRQGAGNTIYF
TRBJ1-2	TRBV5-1	CASSSTETNYGYTF
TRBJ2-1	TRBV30	CAWSQRWGTDYNEQFF
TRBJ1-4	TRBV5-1	CASSFRTGLNEKLFF
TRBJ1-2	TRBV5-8	CASSLRLRDSSYGYTF
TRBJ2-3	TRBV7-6	CASRGLSTDTQYF
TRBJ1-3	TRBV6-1	CASSEFDRGPDTIYF
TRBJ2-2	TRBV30	CAWMRQLNTGELFF
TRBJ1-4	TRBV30	CAWSSGQGGEKLFF
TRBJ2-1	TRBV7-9	CSSSLRGSQGGNEQFF
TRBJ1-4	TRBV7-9	CASSSRQGTTNEKLFF
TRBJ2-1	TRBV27	CASSWKTSSGEQFF
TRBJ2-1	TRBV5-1	CASSLEGTSSYNEQFF
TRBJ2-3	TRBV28	CASSRLGAGGFTDTQYF
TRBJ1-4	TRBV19	CASNRQASSEKLFF
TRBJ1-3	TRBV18	CASSPDRSSGNTIYF
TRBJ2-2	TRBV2	CASRFRLADTGELFF
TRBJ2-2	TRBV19	CASSIDWAPGELFF
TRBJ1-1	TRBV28	CASSPDAGTGQAFF
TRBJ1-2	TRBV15	CATSRGSGYTF
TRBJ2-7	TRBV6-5	CASRGTSGSYEQYF
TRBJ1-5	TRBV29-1	CSVGQGDQPQHF